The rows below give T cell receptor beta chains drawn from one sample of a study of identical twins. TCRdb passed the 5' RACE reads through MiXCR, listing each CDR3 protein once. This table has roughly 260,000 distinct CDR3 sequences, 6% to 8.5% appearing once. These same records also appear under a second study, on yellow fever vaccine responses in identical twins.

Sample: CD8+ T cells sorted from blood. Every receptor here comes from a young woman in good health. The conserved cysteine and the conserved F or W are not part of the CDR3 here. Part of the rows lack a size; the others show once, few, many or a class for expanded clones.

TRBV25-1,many,ASSSPSDEQETQY
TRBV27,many,ASSGWTSGVDEQF
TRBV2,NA,ASIGVGSSYEQY
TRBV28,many,ASSPHGYEQY
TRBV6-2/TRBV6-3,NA,ASSYGTGGEQF
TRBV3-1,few,ASSQFIGNYGYT
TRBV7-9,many,ASSTRDRALVEQF
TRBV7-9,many,ASSPGQAGNTIY
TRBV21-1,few,ASRLGDSGGNTEAF
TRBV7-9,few,ASSPGSGQPQH
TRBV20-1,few,SARDQLGLADALPNTDTQY
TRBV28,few,ASSLPSGWTGELF
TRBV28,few,ASSFIRGNYGYT
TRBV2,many,ASSRQANQPQH
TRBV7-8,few,ASSLMIGTGEGNEQF
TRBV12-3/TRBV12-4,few,ASSPPGTGHEQY
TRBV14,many,ASSQEQPGWDAEQF
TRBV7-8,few,ASSSSNENNEQF
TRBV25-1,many,ASSEYKAEAQY
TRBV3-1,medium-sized,ASSQEAAYQETQY
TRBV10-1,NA,ASSDQVAGRTDTQY
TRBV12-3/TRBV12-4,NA,ASSFRNGPSSYNEQF
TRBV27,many,ASSSGQGAQPQH
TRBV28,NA,ATSGEGFGGNTIY
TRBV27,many,ASSQGRGYT
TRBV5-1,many,ASSLGQGNSPLH
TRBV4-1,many,ASSGVGAKNIQY
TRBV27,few,ASPPGGLEFYEQY